This TCR beta chain came from a study of blood T cell repertoires in COVID-19. Study background: Acute and convalescent COVID-19 specimens originated in the United States, Italy and Spain.

Original processing methods: Amplification with reference gene primers provided the estimates of nucleated cell counts. Measured with immunoSEQ multiplex PCR; TCRdb has only the in-frame clones, and not every one. The V and J calls and clone size are taken from that table; D and trimming were inferred from the DNA. The sample shows about 430,000 clones, roughly 90% of them seen only once. Ages ranged from roughly 18 to 100 years, with residence in more than 20 US areas. Germline values: CDR1 SGHRS, CDR2 YFSETQ. The CDR3 is made up of 16 amino acids. V lost 0 bases, J lost 5 bases, and 9 bases stayed unmatched.

The chain links TRBV5-1 to TRBJ2-7, with TRBD1 matching 9 bases. Sequenced material: PBMCs or T cells enriched from blood (not recorded which). This clonotype was sampled from a young woman with acute COVID-19. CDR3 coding DNA: TGCGCCAGCAGCTTGGCCTACGGGACAGGGAGCCACGAGCAGTACTTC. It specifies CASSLAYGTGSHEQYF.